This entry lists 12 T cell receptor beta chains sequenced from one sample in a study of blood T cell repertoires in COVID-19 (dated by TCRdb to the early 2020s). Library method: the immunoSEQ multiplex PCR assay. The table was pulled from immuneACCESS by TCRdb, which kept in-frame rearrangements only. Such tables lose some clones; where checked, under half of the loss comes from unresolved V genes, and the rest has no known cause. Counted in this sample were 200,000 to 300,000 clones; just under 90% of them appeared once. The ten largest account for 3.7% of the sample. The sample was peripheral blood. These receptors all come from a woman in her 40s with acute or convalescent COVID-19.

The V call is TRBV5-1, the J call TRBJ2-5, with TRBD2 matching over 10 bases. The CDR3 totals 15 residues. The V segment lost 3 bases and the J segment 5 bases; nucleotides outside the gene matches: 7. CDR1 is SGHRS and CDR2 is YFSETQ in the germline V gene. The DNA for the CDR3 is TGCGCCAGCAGCTCGAGCGGGGGGGCCCGGGAGACCCAGTACTTC. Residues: CASSSSGGARETQYF.

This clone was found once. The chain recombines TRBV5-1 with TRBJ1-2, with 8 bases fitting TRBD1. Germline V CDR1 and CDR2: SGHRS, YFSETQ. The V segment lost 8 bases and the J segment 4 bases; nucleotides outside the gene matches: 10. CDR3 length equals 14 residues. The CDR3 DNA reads TGCGCCAGTAAAATTAGTGGACAGGGCTATGGCTACACCTTC. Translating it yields CASKISGQGYGYTF.

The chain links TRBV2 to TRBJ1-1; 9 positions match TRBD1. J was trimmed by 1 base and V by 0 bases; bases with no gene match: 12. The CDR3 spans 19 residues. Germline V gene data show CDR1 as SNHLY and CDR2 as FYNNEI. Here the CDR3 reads CASSEALTAGTGTNTEAFF. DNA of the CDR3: TGTGCCAGCAGTGAAGCGCTGACTGCCGGGACAGGGACGAACACTGAAGCTTTCTTT. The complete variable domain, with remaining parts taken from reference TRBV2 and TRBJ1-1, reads EPEVTQTPSHQVTQMGQEVILRCVPISNHLYFYWYRQILGQKVEFLVSFYNNEISEKSEIFDDQFSVERPDGSNFTLKIRSTKLEDSAMYFCASSEALTAGTGTNTEAFFGQGTRLTVV.

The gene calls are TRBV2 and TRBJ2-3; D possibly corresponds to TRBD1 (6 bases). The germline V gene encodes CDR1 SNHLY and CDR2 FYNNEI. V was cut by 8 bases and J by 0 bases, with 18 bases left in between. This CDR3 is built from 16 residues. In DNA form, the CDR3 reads TGTGCCAGCCAGGGGCAGGCCCTCTTTAGCACAGATACGCAGTATTTT. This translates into CASQGQALFSTDTQYF.

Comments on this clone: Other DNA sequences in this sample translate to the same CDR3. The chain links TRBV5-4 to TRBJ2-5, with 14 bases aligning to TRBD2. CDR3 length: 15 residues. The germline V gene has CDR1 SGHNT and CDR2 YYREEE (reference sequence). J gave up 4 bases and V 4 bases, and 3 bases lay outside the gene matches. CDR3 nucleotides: TGTGCCAGCAGCCTAGGACTAGCGGGGGGAGAGACCCAGTACTTC. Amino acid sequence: CASSLGLAGGETQYF.

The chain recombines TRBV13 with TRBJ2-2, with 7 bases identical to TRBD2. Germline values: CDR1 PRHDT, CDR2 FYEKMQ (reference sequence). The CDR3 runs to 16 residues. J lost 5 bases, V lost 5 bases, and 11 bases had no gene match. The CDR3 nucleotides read TGTGCCAGCAGCCCCCTGGGGAGGGCGGGGACCGGGGAGCTGTTTTTT. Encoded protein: CASSPLGRAGTGELFF.

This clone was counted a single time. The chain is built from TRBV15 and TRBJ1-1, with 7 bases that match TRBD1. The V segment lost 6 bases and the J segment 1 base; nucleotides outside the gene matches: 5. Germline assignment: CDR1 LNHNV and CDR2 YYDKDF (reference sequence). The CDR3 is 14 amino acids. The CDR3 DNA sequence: TGTGCCACCAGATCCTCAGGGGGGAACACTGAAGCTTTCTTT. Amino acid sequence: CATRSSGGNTEAFF.

DNA of the CDR3: TGCGCCAGCAGCCCGCGCGGGGGGAACACTGAAGCTTTCTTT. This codes for CASSPRGGNTEAFF. The chain employs TRBV5-1 and TRBJ1-1, with D perhaps TRBD1 (5 bases). V was cut by 4 bases and J by 1 base, with 11 bases left in between. This CDR3 is built from 14 residues. From germline, CDR1 is SGHRS and CDR2 YFSETQ.

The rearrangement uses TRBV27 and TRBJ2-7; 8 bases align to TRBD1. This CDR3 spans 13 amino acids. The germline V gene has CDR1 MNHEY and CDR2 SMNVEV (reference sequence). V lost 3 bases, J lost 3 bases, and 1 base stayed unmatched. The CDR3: CASSFGQGYEQYV. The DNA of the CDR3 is TGTGCCAGCAGTTTCGGACAGGGCTACGAGCAGTACGTC.

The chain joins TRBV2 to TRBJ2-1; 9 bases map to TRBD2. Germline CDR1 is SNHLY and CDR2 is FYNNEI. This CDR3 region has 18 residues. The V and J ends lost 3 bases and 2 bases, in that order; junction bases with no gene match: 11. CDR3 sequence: CASSDQGGGAVPYNEQFF. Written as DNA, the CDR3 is TGTGCCAGCAGTGACCAGGGCGGGGGGGCCGTTCCCTACAATGAGCAGTTCTTC.

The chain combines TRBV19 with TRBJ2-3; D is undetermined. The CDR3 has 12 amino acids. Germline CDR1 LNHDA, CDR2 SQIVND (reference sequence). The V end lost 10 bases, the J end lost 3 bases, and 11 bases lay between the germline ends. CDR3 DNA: TGTGCCACCTCTGGGCCGACAGATACGCAGTATTTT. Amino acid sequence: CATSGPTDTQYF.

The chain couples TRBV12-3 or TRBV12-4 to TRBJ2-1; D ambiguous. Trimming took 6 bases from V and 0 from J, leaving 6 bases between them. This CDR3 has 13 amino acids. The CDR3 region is CASRTSSYNEQFF. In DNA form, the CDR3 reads TGTGCCAGCAGAACATCCTCCTACAATGAGCAGTTCTTC.